This paragraph covers one T cell receptor beta chain sequence. Its target is unknown. The data were taken from a study of post-analysis software for immune sequencing data. The study's findings and limits: Under the F measure, samples that were prepared in one batch clustered strongly together. Significantly decreased normalized Chao1 diversity was recorded for multiple sclerosis patients relative to controls. Patients carried five TRBV segments more frequently than controls did, and TRBV5-6, TRBV5-1 and TRBV20-1 were among them.

Germline V gives CDR1 MNHEY, CDR2 SMNVEV (reference sequence). The CDR3 length is 15 residues. V lost 7 bases, J lost 0 bases, and 15 bases lay in between. Tagging with unique molecular identifiers was a feature of the TCR beta cDNA libraries. TCRdb independently ran MiXCR on the PCR reads; one entry per CDR3 protein. The sample lists hundreds of thousands of distinct CDR3 sequences; 55% to 70% were seen once. The chain recombines TRBV27 with TRBJ1-2; no clear D gene. Sequencing input: blood. This receptor was identified in a girl aged 2-10 years with multiple sclerosis. The CDR3 is CASIPSDRPNYGYTF. The CDR3 DNA is TGTGCCAGCATCCCCTCCGACCGCCCTAACTATGGCTACACCTTC.